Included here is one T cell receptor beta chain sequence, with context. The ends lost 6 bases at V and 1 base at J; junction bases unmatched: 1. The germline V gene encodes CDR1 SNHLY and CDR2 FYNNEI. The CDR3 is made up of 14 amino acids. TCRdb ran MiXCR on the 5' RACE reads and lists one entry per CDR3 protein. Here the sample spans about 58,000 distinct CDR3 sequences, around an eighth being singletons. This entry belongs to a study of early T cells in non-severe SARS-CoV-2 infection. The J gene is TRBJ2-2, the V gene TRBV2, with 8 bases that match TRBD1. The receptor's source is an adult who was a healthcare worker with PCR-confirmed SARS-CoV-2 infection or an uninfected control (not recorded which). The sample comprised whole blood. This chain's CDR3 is CASSGTGNTGELFF. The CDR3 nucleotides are TGTGCCAGCAGCGGGACAGGGAACACCGGGGAGCTGTTTTTT.